This passage covers 23 T cell receptor beta chains from one sample sequenced in a study of cytomegalovirus exposure and HLA in healthy donors. It was with 60 Vbeta and 13 Jbeta primers that the PCR ran. Sequenced by immunoSEQ multiplex PCR; TCRdb stores in-frame clones only, minus some. The sample includes 150,000 to 200,000 clones, about 84% of them seen just once. The sample comprised PBMCs. These receptor sequences come from a man aged 18 to 29 in good health and CMV-seronegative.

The V gene is TRBV6-1, the J gene TRBJ1-1, with 8 bases that match TRBD1. Looked up from germline, CDR1 is MNHNS and CDR2 is SASEGT. This CDR3 has 14 residues. With V trimmed by 7 bases and J by 5 bases, 9 bases remained unmatched. The CDR3 DNA reads as TGTGCCAGCAACTCACAGGGGGTTGGTACTGAAGCTTTCTTT. Its protein is CASNSQGVGTEAFF.

V and J are TRBV5-4 and TRBJ2-2; TRBD1 aligns across 8 bases. Germline CDR1 is SGHNT and CDR2 is YYREEE (reference sequence). The CDR3 spans 15 residues. Germline trimming cut 4 bases from V and 5 bases from J; bases unmatched to any gene: 7. The CDR3 region is CASSTTGGVTGELFF. DNA for the CDR3: TGTGCCAGCAGCACTACAGGGGGTGTTACCGGGGAGCTGTTTTTT.

The V call is TRBV6-5, the J call TRBJ1-4, with 11 bases fitting TRBD1. The junction had 5 bases not matched to a gene; V was cut back by 3 bases and J by 8 bases. Looked up from germline, CDR1 is MNHEY and CDR2 is SVGAGI. The CDR3 sequence is 15 residues long. The DNA of the CDR3 is TGTGCCAGCAGTTATGGACAGGGGGCAGAGGAAAAACTGTTTTTT. Protein: CASSYGQGAEEKLFF.

The chain recombines TRBV19 with TRBJ2-7; D remains unclear. The length of the CDR3 is 14 residues. V shed 4 bases and J shed 4 bases, with 14 bases lying between them. Germline V lookup: CDR1 LNHDA, CDR2 SQIVND (reference sequence). CDR3 nucleotide sequence: TGTGCCAGTAGTACTACAGCACTCCTGTACGAGCAGTACTTC. It specifies CASSTTALLYEQYF. The complete variable domain, with remaining parts taken from reference TRBV19 and TRBJ2-7, reads DGGITQSPKYLFRKEGQNVTLSCEQNLNHDAMYWYRQDPGQGLRLIYYSQIVNDFQKGDIAEGYSVSREKKESFPLTVTSAQKNPTAFYLCASSTTALLYEQYFGPGTRLTVT.

Only one count was recorded for this clone. This chain joins TRBV2 and TRBJ2-3; 10 nucleotides agree with TRBD2. The V gene end was trimmed by 8 bases and the J gene end by 0 bases; junction bases not matched to a gene: 8. The CDR3 sequence is 16 residues long. CDR1 SNHLY and CDR2 FYNNEI come from the germline V gene. The CDR3 DNA is TGTGCCAGCGGGAAAGCGGGGGGGAGTAGCACAGATACGCAGTATTTT. Translation: CASGKAGGSSTDTQYF.

The chain has TRBV6-1 and TRBJ2-1; D possibly corresponds to TRBD1 (6 bases). The CDR3 sequence is 11 residues long. Trimming shortened V by 7 bases and J by 8 bases, and 9 bases separated the two germline ends. Germline CDR1 MNHNS, CDR2 SASEGT. Written as DNA, the CDR3 is TGTGCCAGCAACAGGGCCCATGAGCAGTTCTTC. The encoded protein is CASNRAHEQFF.

The gene calls are TRBV6-5 and TRBJ2-7, with D perhaps matching TRBD1 (6 bases). Germline assignment: CDR1 MNHEY and CDR2 SVGAGI. The V gene lost 3 bases and the J gene lost 7 bases, with 16 bases spanning the gap. The CDR3 runs to 14 residues. CDR3 loop: CASSYGQTLREQYF. CDR3 coding DNA: TGTGCCAGCAGTTATGGACAGACCCTACGAGAGCAGTACTTC.

This sequence joins TRBV7-2 and TRBJ2-3; possible D gene TRBD1, 7 bases. Germline CDR1 is SGHTA and CDR2 is FQGNSA. The CDR3 extends over 14 amino acids. V lost 5 bases to trimming and J lost 1 base, with 10 bases between them. This CDR3 reads CASSQGGGTDTQYF. For the CDR3, the DNA is TGTGCCAGCAGCCAGGGGGGCGGCACAGATACGCAGTATTTT.

The J gene is TRBJ2-7, the V gene TRBV19; 12 bases agree with TRBD1. The ends lost 0 bases at V and 7 bases at J; junction bases unmatched: 7. The V gene's germline CDR1 is LNHDA and CDR2 SQIVND (reference sequence). The CDR3 consists of 16 residues. Here the CDR3 reads CASSIDPGQGADEQYF. As DNA, the CDR3 is TGTGCCAGTAGTATAGATCCGGGACAGGGGGCGGATGAGCAGTACTTC.

The gene calls are TRBV5-6 and TRBJ2-7, with 7 bases identical to TRBD2. The V gene end was trimmed by 2 bases and the J gene end by 11 bases; junction bases not matched to a gene: 10. The CDR3 consists of 13 residues. In germline, CDR1 is SGHDT, CDR2 YYEEEE. CDR3 protein: CASSFSGTTIEYF. The CDR3 DNA is TGTGCCAGCAGCTTTTCCGGGACTACAATAGAGTACTTC. The full variable domain, in which reference TRBV5-6 and TRBJ2-7 provide the parts outside the CDR3, is DAGVTQSPTHLIKTRGQQVTLRCSPKSGHDTVSWYQQALGQGPQFIFQYYEEEERQRGNFPDRFSGHQFPNYSSELNVNALLLGDSALYLCASSFSGTTIEYFGPGTRLTVT.

The chain combines TRBV5-6 with TRBJ2-2; 8 nucleotides match TRBD2. J lost 2 bases, V lost 2 bases, and 11 bases had no gene match. The CDR3 is 18 residues long. The germline gives CDR1 SGHDT, CDR2 YYEEEE. The CDR3 DNA follows: TGTGCCAGCAGCTTAGCGGGGGCGCAAACCCTAAACACCGGGGAGCTGTTTTTT. It encodes CASSLAGAQTLNTGELFF. The full variable domain, completed using reference TRBV5-6 and TRBJ2-2, is DAGVTQSPTHLIKTRGQQVTLRCSPKSGHDTVSWYQQALGQGPQFIFQYYEEEERQRGNFPDRFSGHQFPNYSSELNVNALLLGDSALYLCASSLAGAQTLNTGELFFGEGSRLTVL.

This chain links TRBV25-1 with TRBJ1-5; D not resolved. The CDR3 is 12 residues long. CDR1 MGHDK and CDR2 SYGVNS come from the germline V gene. With 2 bases removed from V and 5 bases from J, the gap between germline ends came to 4 bases. CDR3 DNA: TGTGCCAGCAGTGAAGGGCATCAGCCCCAGCATTTT. Its translation is CASSEGHQPQHF.

This chain connects TRBV19 to TRBJ1-5; the match to TRBD1 covers 7 bases. The CDR3 has 16 amino acids. The J segment lost 5 bases and the V segment lost 4 bases, leaving 11 bases of the junction unmatched. Germline V CDR1 and CDR2: LNHDA, SQIVND (reference sequence). CDR3 residues: CASSKGDSQTHQPQHF. CDR3 sequence (DNA): TGTGCCAGTAGTAAAGGGGACAGCCAAACCCATCAGCCCCAGCATTTT.

This CDR3 is CASDRQGFGYTF. For the CDR3, the DNA is TGTGCCAGCGATCGACAGGGTTTTGGCTACACCTTC. V usage is TRBV2 and J usage is TRBJ1-2; 7 bases agree with TRBD1. This CDR3 is built from 12 residues. Germline loops: CDR1 SNHLY, CDR2 FYNNEI. J was trimmed by 7 bases and V by 8 bases; bases with no gene match: 7.

A few counts support this clone. CDR3 amino acids: CASSVGLLEYF. CDR3 in DNA: TGTGCCAGCAGTGTTGGCCTTCTCGAGTACTTC. This chain links TRBV2 with TRBJ2-7, with D unresolved. The CDR3 is made up of 11 amino acids. V gave up 4 bases and J gave up 11 bases, with 12 bases separating them. Germline assignment: CDR1 SNHLY and CDR2 FYNNEI.

This clone was counted a single time. This rearrangement joins TRBV9 to TRBJ1-2; D unresolved. V was trimmed by 0 bases and J by 4 bases, leaving 10 bases between them. Germline V gene data show CDR1 as SGDLS and CDR2 as YYNGEE. The CDR3 runs 14 residues. The DNA for the CDR3 is TGTGCCAGCAGCGTAGGTGTAACGGGCTATGGCTACACCTTC. Translating gives CASSVGVTGYGYTF. Based on the CDR3 plus reference TRBV9 and TRBJ1-2, the full variable domain is DSGVTQTPKHLITATGQRVTLRCSPRSGDLSVYWYQQSLDQGLQFLIQYYNGEERAKGNILERFSAQQFPDLHSELNLSSLELGDSALYFCASSVGVTGYGYTFGSGTRLTVV.

As regards this clone: Within the sample, other DNA sequences also encode this same CDR3. This chain joins TRBV11-2 and TRBJ1-1, with no clear D. Between the trimmed V and J ends, which lost 2 bases and 5 bases, there was a span of 6 bases. Germline loops: CDR1 SGHAT, CDR2 FQNNGV. The CDR3 sequence is 12 residues long. The CDR3, as DNA: TGTGCCAGCAGCTTATCGGGGACTGAAGCTTTCTTT. Translating gives CASSLSGTEAFF.

The CDR3 coding sequence is TGTGCTACAACTAGCGGGAGCACAGATACGCAGTATTTT. Translated: CATTSGSTDTQYF. This chain joins TRBV7-9 and TRBJ2-3; the match to TRBD2 covers 9 bases. Germline-derived CDR1 and CDR2 are SEHNR and FQNEAQ (reference sequence). This CDR3 is built from 13 residues.

The chain carries TRBV28 and TRBJ2-7, with a tentative D call TRBD2 (6 bases). This CDR3 spans 16 amino acids. Trimming stripped 4 bases from V and 5 bases from J, with 21 bases between. Germline CDR1 reads MDHEN; CDR2 reads SYDVKM. The CDR3 coding sequence is TGTGCCAGCAGTTCTACGCATGGGGGAGGCAAGGACGAGCAGTACTTC. Its translation: CASSSTHGGGKDEQYF.

V and J are TRBV4-1 and TRBJ2-2, with 14 positions matching TRBD2. This CDR3 has 15 amino acids. Germline-derived CDR1 and CDR2 are MGHRA and YSYEKL. Trimming at V came to 3 bases and at J to 7 bases, leaving 1 base not matched to a gene. The CDR3 loop is CASSQGLAGVGELFF. The CDR3 region has the DNA TGCGCCAGCAGCCAGGGACTAGCGGGAGTCGGGGAGCTGTTTTTT.

This clone was recorded once. At one boundary the junction diverges from the germline segment, which might be a read error. The sample carries other DNA sequences with the same CDR3. J is TRBJ2-1 and V is TRBV5-1, with TRBD1 identical over 7 bases. The germline CDR1 and CDR2 sequences are SGHRS and YFSETQ. The CDR3 is 14 residues long. CDR3 nucleotides: TGCGCCAGCAGTTTGGGGGCAGGGGGCAATGAGCAGTTCTTC. This gives the protein CASSLGAGGNEQFF.

The V gene is TRBV7-2, the J gene TRBJ2-7; unclear D gene. Deletions cut 5 bases from V and 6 bases from J, with 14 bases between. Germline V gene data show CDR1 as SGHTA and CDR2 as FQGNSA. The CDR3 has 13 amino acids. CDR3 DNA: TGTGCCAGCAGCCCACAACAGTTTGGCGAGCAGTACTTC. This encodes CASSPQQFGEQYF.

The CDR3 sequence is CASSLVGGWNTGELFF. DNA of the CDR3: TGTGCCAGCAGCTTAGTCGGGGGGTGGAACACCGGGGAGCTGTTTTTT. This chain links TRBV7-6 with TRBJ2-2; TRBD2 matches at 7 bases. This CDR3 has 16 residues. Germline values: CDR1 SGHVS, CDR2 FNYEAQ. V lost 1 base to trimming and J lost 1 base; unmatched junction nucleotides: 3.